This T cell receptor beta chain was documented in a study of regulatory T cells in long-lasting Graves disease. The authors built TCR beta libraries using iRepertoire HTBI primers and Arm-PCR of CDR3 regions. MiXCR, applied by TCRdb to the multiplex PCR reads, yields one record per CDR3 protein. The sample gives roughly 500,000 distinct CDR3 sequences, around a fifth of which show up once; 10% to 15% is in the top ten. Time point denoted: persistent/refractory GD, antithyroid drugs over 5 years with positive TRAb. Generation of the TCR library employed RNA extracted from PBMCs. This clonotype was detected ten times or more. This CDR3 is 14 amino acids long. Per the germline V gene, CDR1 is SQVTM and CDR2 is ANQGSEA. V lost 7 bases to trimming and J lost 4 bases, with 19 bases between them.

The specimen was peripheral blood mononuclear cells (PBMCs), collected when the disease was refractory, from a patient treated with antithyroid drugs. This TCR was recovered from a female donor with Graves disease. This sequence joins TRBV29-1 and TRBJ1-1; no reliable D call. The CDR3 region is CSGRAGPPGTEAFF. The CDR3 DNA follows: TGCAGCGGGCGGGCTGGACCGCCGGGCACTGAAGCTTTCTTT.